This T cell receptor (beta chain) emerged from a study of cytomegalovirus exposure and HLA in healthy donors. This clone was observed a single time. The antigen is unknown. The sample holds other DNA sequences that translate to the same CDR3. In the PCR, 60 Vbeta and 13 Jbeta primers were used. Clones were sequenced by immunoSEQ multiplex PCR, and TCRdb holds only the in-frame ones, with some missing. The top ten hold roughly 2% of the sample, which has about 150,000 clones, 70% seen once. Findings of the study overall: Associated with cytomegalovirus, according to the listing, were approximately 160 TCR beta chains.

Germline V gene sequence: CDR1 SGHRS, CDR2 YFSETQ. CDR3 size: 15 residues. J was trimmed by 3 bases and V by 5 bases; bases with no gene match: 5. The sequence was obtained from a woman in her sixties in good health and CMV-seropositive. V and J are TRBV5-1 and TRBJ2-3; 11 nucleotides align to TRBD2. Source material: PBMCs. The chain's CDR3 is CASSLTSGSTDTQYF. CDR3 coding DNA: TGCGCCAGCAGTCTTACTAGCGGGAGTACAGATACGCAGTATTTT. The whole variable domain, remainder taken from reference TRBV5-1 and TRBJ2-3, is KAGVTQTPRYLIKTRGQQVTLSCSPISGHRSVSWYQQTPGQGLQFLFEYFSETQRNKGNFPGRFSGRQFSNSRSEMNVSTLELGDSALYLCASSLTSGSTDTQYFGPGTRLTVL.